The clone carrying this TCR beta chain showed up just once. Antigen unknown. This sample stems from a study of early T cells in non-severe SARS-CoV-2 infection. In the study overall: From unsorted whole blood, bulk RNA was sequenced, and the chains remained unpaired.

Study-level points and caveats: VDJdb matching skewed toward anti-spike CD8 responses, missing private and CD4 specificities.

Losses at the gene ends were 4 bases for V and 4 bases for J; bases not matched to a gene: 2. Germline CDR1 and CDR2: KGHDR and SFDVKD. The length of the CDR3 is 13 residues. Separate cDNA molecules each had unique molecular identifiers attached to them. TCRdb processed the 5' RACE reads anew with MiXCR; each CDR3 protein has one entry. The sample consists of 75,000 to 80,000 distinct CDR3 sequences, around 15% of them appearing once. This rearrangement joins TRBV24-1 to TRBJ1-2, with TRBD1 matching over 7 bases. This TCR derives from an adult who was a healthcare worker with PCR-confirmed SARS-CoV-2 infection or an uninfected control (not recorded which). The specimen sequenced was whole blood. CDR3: CATSDTGVYGYTF. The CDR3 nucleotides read TGTGCCACCAGTGACACAGGGGTCTATGGCTACACCTTC.